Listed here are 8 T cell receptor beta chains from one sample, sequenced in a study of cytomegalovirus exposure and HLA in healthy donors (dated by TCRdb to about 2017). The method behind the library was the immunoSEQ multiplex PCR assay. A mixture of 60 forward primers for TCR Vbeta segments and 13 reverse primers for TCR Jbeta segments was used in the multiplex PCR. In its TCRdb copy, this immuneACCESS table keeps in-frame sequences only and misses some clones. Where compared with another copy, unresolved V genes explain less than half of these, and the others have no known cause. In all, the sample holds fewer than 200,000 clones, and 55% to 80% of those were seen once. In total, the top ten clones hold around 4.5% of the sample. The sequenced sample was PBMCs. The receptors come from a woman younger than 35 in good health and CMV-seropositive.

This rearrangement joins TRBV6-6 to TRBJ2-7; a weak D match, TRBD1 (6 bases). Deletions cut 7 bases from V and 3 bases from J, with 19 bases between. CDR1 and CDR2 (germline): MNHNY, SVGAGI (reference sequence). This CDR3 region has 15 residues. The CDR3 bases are TGTGCCAGCACCCCAGGGGTAGGCTTTTACTACGAGCAGTACTTC. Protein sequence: CASTPGVGFYYEQYF.

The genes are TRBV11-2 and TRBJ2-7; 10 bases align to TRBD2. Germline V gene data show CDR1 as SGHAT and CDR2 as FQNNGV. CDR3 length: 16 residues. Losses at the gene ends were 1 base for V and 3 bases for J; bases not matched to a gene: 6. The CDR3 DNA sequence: TGTGCCAGCAGCTTAGCAGGGACTAGCGTTAGCTACGAGCAGTACTTC. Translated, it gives CASSLAGTSVSYEQYF.

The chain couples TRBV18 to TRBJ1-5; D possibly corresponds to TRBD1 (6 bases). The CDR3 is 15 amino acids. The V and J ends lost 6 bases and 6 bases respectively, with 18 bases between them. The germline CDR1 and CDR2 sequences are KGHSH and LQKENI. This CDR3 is CASSLGQSSVQPQHF. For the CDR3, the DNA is TGTGCCAGCTCTCTAGGACAGTCTTCGGTTCAGCCCCAGCATTTT.

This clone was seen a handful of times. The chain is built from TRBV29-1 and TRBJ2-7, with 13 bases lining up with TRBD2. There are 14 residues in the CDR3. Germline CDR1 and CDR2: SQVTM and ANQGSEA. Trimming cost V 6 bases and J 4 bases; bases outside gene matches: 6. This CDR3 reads CSVTTSGRQYEQYF. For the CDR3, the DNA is TGCAGCGTAACGACTAGCGGGAGGCAATACGAGCAGTACTTC.

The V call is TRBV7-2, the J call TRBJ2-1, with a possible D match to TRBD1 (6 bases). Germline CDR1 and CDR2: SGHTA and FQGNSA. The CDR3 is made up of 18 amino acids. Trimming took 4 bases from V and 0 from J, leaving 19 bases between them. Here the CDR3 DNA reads TGTGCCAGCAGCTCCGCCAGGGGCGCCGGAAGCTCCTACAATGAGCAGTTCTTC. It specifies CASSSARGAGSSYNEQFF.

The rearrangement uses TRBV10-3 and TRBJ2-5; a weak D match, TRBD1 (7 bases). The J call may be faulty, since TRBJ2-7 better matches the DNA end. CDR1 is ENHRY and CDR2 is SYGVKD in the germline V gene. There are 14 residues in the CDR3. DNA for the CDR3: TGTGCCATCAATCAGGGGGGAGCGAAATACGAGCAGTACTTC. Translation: CAINQGGAKYEQYF.

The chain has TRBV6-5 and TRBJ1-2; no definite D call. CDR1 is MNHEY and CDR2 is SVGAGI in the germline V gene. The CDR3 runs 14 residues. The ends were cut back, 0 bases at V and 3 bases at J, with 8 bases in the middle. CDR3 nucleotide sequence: TGTGCCAGCAGTTACTCGCACAGCCACTATGGCTACACCTTC. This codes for CASSYSHSHYGYTF.

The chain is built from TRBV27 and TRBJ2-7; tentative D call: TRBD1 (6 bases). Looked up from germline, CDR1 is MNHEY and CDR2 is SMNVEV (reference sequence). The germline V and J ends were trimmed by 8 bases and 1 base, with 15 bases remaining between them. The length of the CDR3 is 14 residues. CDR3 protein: CASGETGDSYEQYF. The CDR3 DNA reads TGTGCCAGCGGGGAGACAGGAGATTCCTACGAGCAGTACTTC.